This TCR beta chain appears in the sequencing data of a study of Graves' ophthalmopathy and Graves' hyperthyroidism. Beta-chain TCR CDR3 regions were amplified from RNA transcripts. First-round RT-PCR used HTBI primers; second-round multiplex PCR followed. TCRdb processed the multiplex PCR reads anew with MiXCR; each CDR3 protein has one entry. The sample records over 200,000 distinct CDR3 sequences, over 25% being singletons. Under 3 months in duration, the ophthalmopathy in affected donors had moderate-to-severe activity, CAS ≥3 and NOSPECS ≥4. The receptor was derived from a middle-aged man with Graves' ophthalmopathy. Sample: peripheral blood.

This CDR3 reads CSASVGQVSDHEQYF. In DNA, the CDR3 is TGCAGTGCTTCAGTTGGGCAGGTATCCGACCACGAGCAGTACTTC. The chain has TRBV20-1 and TRBJ2-7; D remains unclear. The CDR3 is made up of 15 amino acids. Germline CDR1 is DFQATT and CDR2 is SNEGSKA (reference sequence). The V and J ends lost 5 bases and 5 bases respectively, with 22 bases between them.